This entry lists 5 T cell receptor beta chains sequenced from one sample in a study of tumor and adjacent non-tumor tissue in lung cancer listed by TCRdb under 2018. Library method: multiplex PCR. Reads for this sample came from an Illumina HiSeq 2500. Following protocols modified from ARM-PCR, the researchers constructed TCRbeta libraries through three rounds of nested PCR with primers (Table S4). TCRdb passed the public sequencing reads through fastp at Q25 and MiXCR, retaining productive beta sequences. Every CDR3 protein is listed once, alongside the most common genes and DNA of its rows. The sample table records fewer than 120,000 distinct CDR3 sequences; approximately 84% of these occur just once. The ten largest clones represent about 23% of the sample. RNA was isolated from bulk, unsorted tissue, and RNA quality was assessed with a NanoDrop ND-1000 and an Agilent 2100. The sample was lung tumor tissue. The receptors originated from a man between 65 and 79 years old with non-small cell lung cancer.

The chain recombines TRBV11-2 with TRBJ2-7, with TRBD1 matching over 8 bases. V lost 5 bases, J lost 9 bases, and 12 bases stayed unmatched. There are 14 residues in the CDR3. Per germline, CDR1 SGHAT and CDR2 FQNNGV. CDR3 sequence: CASSGDRISYWQYF. The CDR3 DNA is TGTGCCAGCAGCGGGGACAGGATAAGCTACTGGCAGTACTTC.

This clonotype has only one observation. This may be a read error: a much more frequent sequence differs by one nucleotide. The genes are TRBV11-2 and TRBJ2-2, with a possible D match to TRBD2 (5 bases). CDR1 SGHAT and CDR2 FQNNGV come from the germline V gene. The CDR3 contains 13 residues. CDR3: CTSSLDRTGELFF. The DNA for the CDR3 is TGTACCAGCAGCTTAGATAGGACTGGGGAGCTGTTTTTT.

This chain links TRBV29-1 with TRBJ1-1; D gene uncertain. V shed 7 bases and J shed 0 bases, with 18 bases lying between them. This CDR3 contains 15 residues. Germline V gene data show CDR1 as SQVTM and CDR2 as ANQGSEA. The CDR3 reads CSAVEFWEMNTEAFF. DNA for the CDR3: TGCAGCGCTGTTGAATTCTGGGAAATGAACACTGAAGCTTTCTTT.

Remarks on this clonotype: One end of the junction varies from germline; a read error may be responsible. This rearrangement joins TRBV11-2 to TRBJ2-2; D is possibly TRBD1 (6 bases). In germline, CDR1 is SGHAT, CDR2 FQNNGV. The CDR3 runs 14 residues. This chain's CDR3 is CTSSLDSQSGEMFF. CDR3 nucleotide sequence: TGTACCAGCAGCCTGGACAGTCAGTCCGGAGAGATGTTTTTT.

This clonotype came up once. Its ends do not fully match the called genes, so a read error is possible. The rearrangement uses TRBV6-2 or TRBV6-3 and TRBJ2-7; the D is unclear. The CDR3 consists of 15 residues. Germline CDR1 MNHEY, CDR2 SVGEGT. The DNA for the CDR3 is TGTACCAGCAGTTACATGAGACGGTATCCCTACGAGCAGTACTTC. This gives the protein CTSSYMRRYPYEQYF.